This is a list of T cell receptor beta chains from one sample in a study of blood T cell repertoires in COVID-19. Libraries were prepared by immunoSEQ multiplex PCR; TCRdb keeps only in-frame clonotypes and omits some of them. The sample has about 140,000 clones; more than 60% are singletons. The sequencing input was peripheral blood. The source of these receptors is a woman in her forties or fifties with active or convalescent COVID-19. Both conserved end residues are part of each CDR3. A D gene is named only where the DNA matches it firmly. Expanded clones are given a class, and other clones once, few, many or no size at all.

TRBJ1-6	TRBV19	NA	NA	CASSTTRGNSPLHF	TGTGCCAGTAGTACGACACGGGGGAATTCACCCCTCCACTTT
TRBJ2-3	TRBV27	TRBD1	NA	CASSLGEGQGAEVDTQYF	TGTGCCAGCAGTTTAGGGGAGGGACAGGGGGCGGAGGTGGATACGCAGTATTTT
TRBJ2-5	TRBV7-8	TRBD1	NA	CASKGQRRQETQYF	TGTGCCAGCAAGGGACAGAGAAGACAAGAGACCCAGTACTTC
TRBJ2-5	TRBV4-1	TRBD2	NA	CASSQDFRLAGGVGTQYF	TGCGCCAGCAGCCAAGATTTTAGGCTAGCGGGGGGGGTCGGGACCCAGTACTTC
TRBJ2-7	TRBV2	NA	once	CAGRTSISYEQYF	TGTGCCGGAAGGACATCCATCTCCTACGAGCAGTACTTC
TRBJ2-1	TRBV19	NA	NA	CASSTASYNEQFF	TGTGCCAGTAGTACTGCTAGCTACAATGAGCAGTTCTTC
TRBJ2-1	TRBV9	TRBD2	NA	CASSVGLAVGEEQFF	TGTGCCAGCAGCGTGGGACTAGCGGTAGGTGAGGAGCAGTTCTTC
TRBJ2-3	TRBV12-3/TRBV12-4	NA	NA	CASSLRDTQYF	TGTGCCAGCAGTTTGCGAGATACGCAGTATTTT
TRBJ2-1	TRBV7-2	NA	once	CASSLRSYNEQFF	TGTGCCAGCAGCTTGAGGAGTTACAATGAGCAGTTCTTC
TRBJ2-5	TRBV6-6	TRBD1	NA	CASSYATGRETQYF	TGTGCCAGCAGTTACGCGACAGGGAGAGAGACCCAGTACTTC
TRBJ2-7	TRBV4-2	NA	NA	CASSQQDTYEQYF	TGTGCCAGCAGCCAACAGGACACTTACGAGCAGTACTTC
TRBJ1-1	TRBV30	TRBD1	NA	CAWSPGTGAEAFF	TGTGCCTGGAGTCCCGGGACAGGGGCTGAAGCTTTCTTT
TRBJ1-2	TRBV7-2	NA	NA	CASSYRGDHYGYTF	TGTGCCAGCAGCTACCGGGGGGATCACTATGGCTACACCTTC
TRBJ1-1	TRBV4-2	NA	NA	CASSQVPSTEAFF	TGTGCCAGCAGCCAAGTTCCTTCCACTGAAGCTTTCTTT
TRBJ2-6	TRBV5-1	TRBD1	NA	CASSTGTAGSGANVLTF	TGCGCCAGCAGTACCGGGACAGCAGGCTCTGGGGCCAACGTCCTGACTTTC
TRBJ1-1	TRBV28	NA	NA	CASSLYPTGSGTEAFF	TGTGCCAGCAGTTTATACCCCACAGGGTCGGGCACTGAAGCTTTCTTT
TRBJ1-3	TRBV27	TRBD1	few	CASSPTYAQGGGNTIYF	TGTGCCAGCAGCCCAACCTATGCACAGGGGGGTGGAAACACCATATATTTT
TRBJ1-1	TRBV30	NA	few	CAWSDVGRAFF	TGTGCCTGGAGCGACGTTGGGAGAGCTTTCTTT
TRBJ2-7	TRBV7-9	TRBD1	NA	CASSKTGVGTYEQYF	TGTGCCAGCAGCAAAACAGGGGTTGGGACCTACGAGCAGTACTTC
TRBJ2-5	TRBV7-7	NA	NA	CASSLGPRGDIQETQYF	TGTGCCAGCAGCTTAGGCCCGAGAGGTGATATCCAAGAGACCCAGTACTTC
TRBJ1-4	TRBV24-1	TRBD1	once	CATSVDRGDEKLFF	TGTGCCACCAGTGTAGACAGGGGGGATGAAAAACTGTTTTTT
TRBJ1-2	TRBV11-2	NA	few	CASSRDFGYTF	TGTGCCAGCAGCCGTGACTTCGGCTACACCTTC
TRBJ2-7	TRBV12-3/TRBV12-4	NA	NA	CASSLARLSEQYF	TGTGCCAGCAGTTTAGCGAGGCTCTCTGAGCAGTACTTC
TRBJ2-7	TRBV5-4	TRBD1	NA	CASSGGQGPSYEQYF	TGTGCCAGCAGCGGGGGACAGGGGCCTTCCTACGAGCAGTACTTC
TRBJ2-7	TRBV6-5	TRBD2	few	CASKLAGGDNEQYF	TGTGCCAGCAAATTAGCGGGAGGAGACAACGAGCAGTACTTC
TRBJ2-3	TRBV7-6	TRBD2	NA	CASSSRLAGAGRDTQYF	TGTGCCAGCAGCTCAAGACTAGCGGGGGCGGGAAGGGATACGCAGTATTTT
TRBJ2-3	TRBV19	TRBD2	NA	CASSYLAGGDVPDTQYF	TGTGCCAGTAGTTACCTAGCGGGAGGGGATGTCCCAGATACGCAGTATTTT
TRBJ2-3	TRBV24-1	TRBD1	NA	CATSDSTGGAYTQYF	TGTGCCACCAGTGATTCGACAGGGGGCGCATATACGCAGTATTTT
TRBJ1-2	TRBV6-2/TRBV6-3	TRBD1	NA	CASSFTTDRGHDYGYTF	TGTGCCAGCAGTTTCACCACCGACAGGGGGCATGACTATGGCTACACCTTC
TRBJ1-1	TRBV3-1/TRBV3-2	TRBD1	NA	CASSQADRDGGAFF	TGTGCCAGCAGCCAAGCTGACAGGGACGGGGGAGCTTTCTTT
TRBJ2-1	TRBV9	TRBD1	NA	CASSDRQGASYNEQFF	TGTGCCAGCAGCGACCGCCAGGGGGCCTCCTACAATGAGCAGTTCTTC
TRBJ2-7	TRBV28	TRBD1	NA	CASARDRGKSNTYEQYF	TGTGCCAGCGCCCGGGACAGGGGCAAATCAAACACCTACGAGCAGTACTTC
TRBJ1-2	TRBV30	TRBD1	NA	CAWISQGTYGYTF	TGTGCCTGGATTTCACAGGGGACCTATGGCTACACCTTC
TRBJ1-5	TRBV7-9	NA	few	CASTDSYNQPQHF	TGTGCCAGTACCGACAGTTACAATCAGCCCCAGCATTTT
TRBJ1-2	TRBV28	NA	NA	CASSFGAANYGYTF	TGTGCCAGCAGTTTTGGGGCGGCTAACTATGGCTACACCTTC
TRBJ1-2	TRBV14	NA	once	CASSLSQGPSLYGYTF	TGTGCCAGCAGCCTGTCCCAGGGGCCCAGCCTCTATGGCTACACCTTC
TRBJ1-1	TRBV2	NA	once	CASSGALGATEAFF	TGTGCCAGCAGTGGAGCTTTGGGGGCCACTGAAGCTTTCTTT
TRBJ2-5	TRBV11-3	NA	NA	CASSLPSFLPGQETQYF	TGTGCCAGCAGCTTACCGTCCTTCCTACCCGGCCAAGAGACCCAGTACTTC
TRBJ1-5	TRBV6-7	NA	NA	CASSYPSKGRAGQPQHF	TGTGCCAGCAGTTACCCCTCAAAGGGGAGGGCAGGGCAGCCCCAGCATTTT
TRBJ1-3	TRBV5-1	NA	NA	CASSSHLSGNTIYF	TGCGCCAGCAGCTCACACCTCTCTGGAAACACCATATATTTT
TRBJ2-5	TRBV5-1	TRBD2	NA	CASSRELAGGQETQYF	TGCGCCAGCAGCCGGGAACTAGCGGGAGGGCAAGAGACCCAGTACTTC
TRBJ2-7	TRBV7-9	NA	NA	CASSRTSLSYEQYF	TGTGCCAGCAGCCGGACATCGCTTTCCTACGAGCAGTACTTC
TRBJ2-5	TRBV7-2	NA	NA	CASSLTWIALETQYF	TGTGCCAGCAGCTTAACCTGGATAGCGCTCGAGACCCAGTACTTC
TRBJ1-1	TRBV30	NA	NA	CASSEGSHTEAFF	TGTGCCTCCTCGGAGGGATCCCACACTGAAGCTTTCTTT
TRBJ2-5	TRBV10-3	TRBD2	NA	CAIRAAASGAETQYF	TGTGCCATCAGGGCGGCGGCTAGCGGGGCGGAGACCCAGTACTTC
TRBJ2-7	TRBV7-2	TRBD1	NA	CASSPGTGGHYEQYF	TGTGCCAGCAGCCCCGGGACAGGGGGACACTACGAGCAGTACTTC
TRBJ2-2	TRBV6-5	NA	NA	CASSYGQDTGELFF	TGTGCCAGCAGTTACGGGCAGGACACCGGGGAGCTGTTTTTT
TRBJ1-2	TRBV19	NA	NA	CASSIGRAYGYTF	TGTGCCAGTAGTATAGGGAGGGCCTATGGCTACACCTTC